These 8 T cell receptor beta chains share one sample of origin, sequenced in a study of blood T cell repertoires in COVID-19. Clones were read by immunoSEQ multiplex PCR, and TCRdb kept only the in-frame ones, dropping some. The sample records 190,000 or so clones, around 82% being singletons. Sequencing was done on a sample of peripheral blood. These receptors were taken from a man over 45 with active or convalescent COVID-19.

The CDR3 bases are TGTGCCAGCAGTTATACAAGAAGCTCCTACAATGAGCAGTTCTTC. Protein: CASSYTRSSYNEQFF. This rearrangement joins TRBV27 to TRBJ2-1; D remains unclear. The V and J ends lost 4 bases and 0 bases respectively, with 10 bases between them. Germline lookup yields CDR1 MNHEY and CDR2 SMNVEV (reference sequence). The CDR3 is 15 amino acids.

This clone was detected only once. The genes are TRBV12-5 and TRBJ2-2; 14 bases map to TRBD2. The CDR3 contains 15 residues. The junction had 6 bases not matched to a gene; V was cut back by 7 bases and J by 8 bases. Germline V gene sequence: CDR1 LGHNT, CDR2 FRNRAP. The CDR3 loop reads CASAGTSGGLGELFF. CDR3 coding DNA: TGTGCTAGTGCCGGGACTAGCGGGGGTTTGGGGGAGCTGTTTTTT.

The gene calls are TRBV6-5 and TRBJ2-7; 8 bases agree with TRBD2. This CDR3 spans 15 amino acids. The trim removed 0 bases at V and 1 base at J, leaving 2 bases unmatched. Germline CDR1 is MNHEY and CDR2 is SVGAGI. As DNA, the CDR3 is TGTGCCAGCAGTTACTCGGGACTAGAATCCTACGAGCAGTACTTC. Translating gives CASSYSGLESYEQYF.

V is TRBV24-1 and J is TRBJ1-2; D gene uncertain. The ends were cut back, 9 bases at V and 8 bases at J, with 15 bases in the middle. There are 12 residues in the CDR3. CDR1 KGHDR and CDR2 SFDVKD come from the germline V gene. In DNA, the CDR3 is TGTGCCACCTCTCGATCGGGTCTCGGCTACACCTTC. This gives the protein CATSRSGLGYTF.

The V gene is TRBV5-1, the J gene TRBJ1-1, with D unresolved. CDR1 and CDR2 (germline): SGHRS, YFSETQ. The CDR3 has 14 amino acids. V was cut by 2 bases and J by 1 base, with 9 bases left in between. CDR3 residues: CASSLQMANTEAFF. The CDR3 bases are TGCGCCAGCAGCTTACAAATGGCGAACACTGAAGCTTTCTTT.

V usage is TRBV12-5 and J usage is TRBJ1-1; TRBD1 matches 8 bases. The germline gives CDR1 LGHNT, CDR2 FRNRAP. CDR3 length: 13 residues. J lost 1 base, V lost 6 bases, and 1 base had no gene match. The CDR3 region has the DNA TGTGCTAGTGGAACAGGGGGGAACACTGAAGCTTTCTTT. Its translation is CASGTGGNTEAFF. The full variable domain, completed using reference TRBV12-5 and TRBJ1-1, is DARVTQTPRHKVTEMGQEVTMRCQPILGHNTVFWYRQTMMQGLELLAYFRNRAPLDDSGMPKDRFSAEMPDATLATLKIQPSEPRDSAVYFCASGTGGNTEAFFGQGTRLTVV.

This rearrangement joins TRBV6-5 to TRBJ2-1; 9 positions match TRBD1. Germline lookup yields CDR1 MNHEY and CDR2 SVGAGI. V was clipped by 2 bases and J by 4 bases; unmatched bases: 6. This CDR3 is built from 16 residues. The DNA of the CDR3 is TGTGCCAGCAGTTACGATGGACAGGGGCCTTACAATGAGCAGTTCTTC. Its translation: CASSYDGQGPYNEQFF.

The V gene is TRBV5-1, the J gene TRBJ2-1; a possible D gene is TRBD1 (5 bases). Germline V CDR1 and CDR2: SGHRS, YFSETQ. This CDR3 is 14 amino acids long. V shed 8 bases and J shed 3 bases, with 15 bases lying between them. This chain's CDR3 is CASCRVGVYNEQFF. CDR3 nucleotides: TGCGCCAGTTGCAGGGTAGGGGTCTACAATGAGCAGTTCTTC.